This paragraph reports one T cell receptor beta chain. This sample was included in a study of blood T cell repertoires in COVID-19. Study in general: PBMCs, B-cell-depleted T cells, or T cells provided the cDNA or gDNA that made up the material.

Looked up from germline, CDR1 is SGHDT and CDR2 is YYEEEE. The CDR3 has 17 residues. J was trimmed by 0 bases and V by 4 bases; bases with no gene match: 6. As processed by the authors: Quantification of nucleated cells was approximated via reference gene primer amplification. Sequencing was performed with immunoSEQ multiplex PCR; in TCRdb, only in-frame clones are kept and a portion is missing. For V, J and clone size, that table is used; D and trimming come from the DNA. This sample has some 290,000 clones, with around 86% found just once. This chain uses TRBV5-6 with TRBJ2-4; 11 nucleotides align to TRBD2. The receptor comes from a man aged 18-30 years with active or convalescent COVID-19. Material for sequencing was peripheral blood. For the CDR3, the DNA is TGTGCCAGCAGCGCGTATCTAGCGGGAGGAGCCAAAAACATTCAGTACTTC. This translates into CASSAYLAGGAKNIQYF. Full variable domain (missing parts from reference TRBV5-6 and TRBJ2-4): DAGVTQSPTHLIKTRGQQVTLRCSPKSGHDTVSWYQQALGQGPQFIFQYYEEEERQRGNFPDRFSGHQFPNYSSELNVNALLLGDSALYLCASSAYLAGGAKNIQYFGAGTRLSVL.